The 8 T cell receptor beta chains below all came from one sample that was sequenced in a study of type 1 regulatory T cells. Via MiXCR, TCRdb re-called the reads, giving one row per CDR3 protein. The data show some 100,000 distinct CDR3 sequences, around a third seen once. The source material was CD4+ T cells, either the whole sample or a sorted fraction (not recorded which). Receptors originate from a human donor in good health.

The sample holds a few counts of this clonotype. The genes are TRBV7-3 and TRBJ2-3; possible D gene TRBD2, 6 bases. This CDR3 region has 14 residues. The germline V gene has CDR1 SGHTA and CDR2 FQGTGA. With 2 bases removed from V and 2 bases from J, the gap between germline ends came to 8 bases. The CDR3 DNA sequence: TGTGCCAGCAGCTTAGGCGGGAACACAGATACGCAGTATTTT. This codes for CASSLGGNTDTQYF.

This clonotype was counted a few times. The CDR3 here is CASTLPGLRDTGANVLTF. The DNA of the CDR3 is TGTGCCAGCACCCTCCCAGGGTTAAGGGACACTGGGGCCAACGTCCTGACTTTC. The genes are TRBV6-2 or TRBV6-3 and TRBJ2-6; the D gene is possibly TRBD1 (6 bases). Germline V gene lookup returns CDR1 MNHEY and CDR2 SVGEGT. V lost 7 bases to trimming and J lost 2 bases, with 21 bases between them. CDR3 size: 18 residues.

In the case of this clonotype: One end of the junction is discordant with germline, which a read error may explain. The rearrangement links TRBV9 to TRBJ2-3; the match to TRBD2 covers 8 bases. Germline-derived CDR1 and CDR2 are SGDLS and YYNGEE. CDR3 length: 13 residues. CDR3 DNA: TGTGCCAGCAAAGCAATTAGCGGGGATACGCGGTATTTT. It specifies CASKAISGDTRYF.

The genes are TRBV20-1 and TRBJ2-7; D remains ambiguous. Trimming pared 1 base from V and 3 bases from J, leaving 7 bases between. The CDR3 sequence is 12 residues long. Germline V CDR1 and CDR2: DFQATT, SNEGSKA (reference sequence). CDR3: CSARVGNYEQYF. In nucleotides, the CDR3 is TGCAGTGCTAGAGTAGGGAACTACGAGCAGTACTTC.

This rearrangement joins TRBV29-1 to TRBJ2-7; D is possibly TRBD1 (5 bases). Germline CDR1 reads SQVTM; CDR2 reads ANQGSEA. V lost 7 bases and J 7 bases, leaving 14 bases between the germline ends. This CDR3 spans 11 amino acids. The CDR3 DNA reads as TGCAGCGGCGATCAGGGTGAGGAGCAGTACTTC. It translates to CSGDQGEEQYF.

This rearrangement joins TRBV4-3 to TRBJ2-6; maybe TRBD1 (6 bases). V was cut by 0 bases and J by 8 bases, with 8 bases left in between. The germline V gene encodes CDR1 LGHNA and CDR2 YSLEER. The CDR3 spans 14 residues. The CDR3 bases are TGCGCCAGCAGCCAAGAAAGGGGGACCAACGTCCTGACTTTC. This sequence encodes CASSQERGTNVLTF.

This chain connects TRBV20-1 to TRBJ2-1; 9 bases match TRBD1. V lost 6 bases to trimming and J lost 15 bases; unmatched junction nucleotides: 12. CDR1 and CDR2 (germline): DFQATT, SNEGSKA (reference sequence). This CDR3 has 12 residues. For the CDR3, the DNA is TGCAGTGCCATCCCTCCCGACAGGGGGAGGTTCTTC. It translates to CSAIPPDRGRFF.

In this sample, this clonotype turned up a few times. The V and J genes are TRBV6-5 and TRBJ2-3, with TRBD2 matching 15 bases. After removal of 4 bases from V and 4 bases from J, the junction contained 3 bases not matched to a gene. This CDR3 contains 16 residues. Looked up from germline, CDR1 is MNHEY and CDR2 is SVGAGI. In nucleotides, the CDR3 is TGTGCCAGCAGTTTTCGGACTAGCGGGAGGGCAGATACGCAGTATTTT. It is translated as CASSFRTSGRADTQYF.